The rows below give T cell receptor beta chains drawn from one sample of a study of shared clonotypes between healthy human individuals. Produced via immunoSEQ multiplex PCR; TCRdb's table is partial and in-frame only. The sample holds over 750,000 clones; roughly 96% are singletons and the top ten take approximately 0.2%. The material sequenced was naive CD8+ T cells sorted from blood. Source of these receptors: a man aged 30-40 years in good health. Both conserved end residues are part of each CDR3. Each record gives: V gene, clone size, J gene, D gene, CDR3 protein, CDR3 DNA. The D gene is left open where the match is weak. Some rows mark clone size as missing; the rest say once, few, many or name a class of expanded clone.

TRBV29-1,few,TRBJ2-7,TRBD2,CSVVSGSGSYEQYF,TGCAGCGTTGTTAGCGGGAGCGGGTCCTACGAGCAGTACTTC
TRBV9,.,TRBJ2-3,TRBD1,CASSANAGGEADTQYF,TGTGCCAGCAGCGCAAATGCAGGGGGAGAGGCAGATACGCAGTATTTT
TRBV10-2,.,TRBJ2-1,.,CASSEASSYNEQFF,TGCGCCAGCAGTGAGGCTTCCTCCTACAATGAGCAGTTCTTC
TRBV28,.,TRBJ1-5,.,CASSFQVGNQPQHF,TGTGCCAGCAGTTTCCAGGTGGGCAATCAGCCCCAGCATTTT
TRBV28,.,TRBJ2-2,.,CASSRGPGNTGELFF,TGTGCCAGCAGTCGAGGACCGGGGAACACCGGGGAGCTGTTTTTT
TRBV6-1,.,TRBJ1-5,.,CASREPDSRGQPQHF,TGTGCCAGCAGGGAACCCGACAGCCGCGGTCAGCCCCAGCATTTT
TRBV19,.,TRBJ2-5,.,CASSSWTEETQYF,TGTGCCAGTAGTTCGTGGACCGAAGAGACCCAGTACTTC
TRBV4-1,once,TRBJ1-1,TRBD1,CASSQVYRGSEAFF,TGCGCCAGCAGCCAAGTATACAGGGGAAGTGAAGCTTTCTTT
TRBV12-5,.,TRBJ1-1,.,CASGFGAGNTEAFF,.
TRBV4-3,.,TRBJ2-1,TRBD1,CASSLRDSTYNEQFF,TGCGCCAGCAGCCTCCGGGACAGCACTTACAATGAGCAGTTCTTC
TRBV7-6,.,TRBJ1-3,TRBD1,CASSLGGTAYSGNTIYF,TGTGCCAGCAGCTTGGGCGGGACAGCTTACTCTGGAAACACCATATATTTT
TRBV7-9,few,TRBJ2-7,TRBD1,CASSQGTGREGENEQYF,TGTGCCAGCAGCCAAGGGACAGGGAGAGAGGGCGAAAACGAGCAGTACTTC
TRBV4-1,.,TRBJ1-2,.,CASSHIRMGPSDYGYTF,TGCGCCAGCAGCCATATAAGAATGGGGCCAAGTGACTATGGCTACACCTTC
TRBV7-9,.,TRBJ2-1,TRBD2,CASSTTRTSGSLNEQFF,TGTGCCAGCAGCACAACGAGGACTAGCGGGAGTCTGAATGAGCAGTTCTTC
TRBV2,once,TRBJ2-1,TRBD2,CASSPPLISGRPQFF,TGTGCCAGCAGTCCGCCCCTTATTAGCGGGAGGCCCCAGTTCTTC
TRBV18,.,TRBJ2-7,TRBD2,CASSPTSGYEQYF,TGTGCCAGCTCACCAACTAGCGGCTACGAGCAGTACTTC
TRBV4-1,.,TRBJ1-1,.,CASSQDRRENTEAFF,TGCGCCAGCAGCCAAGATCGGAGGGAAAACACTGAAGCTTTCTTT
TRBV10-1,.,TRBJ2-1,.,CASSSDLRGEQFF,TGCGCCAGTTCCTCCGACCTCAGGGGTGAGCAGTTCTTC
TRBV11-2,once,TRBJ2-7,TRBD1,CASSLRGPGYEQYF,TGTGCCAGCAGCTTGAGGGGGCCTGGCTACGAGCAGTACTTC
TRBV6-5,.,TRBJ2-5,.,CASSYGQRETQYF,TGTGCCAGCAGTTACGGGCAGAGAGAGACCCAGTACTTC
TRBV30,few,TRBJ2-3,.,CAWGGDSTDTQYF,TGTGCCTGGGGCGGGGATAGCACAGATACGCAGTATTTT
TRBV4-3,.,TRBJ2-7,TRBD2,CASSQDKSSGYEQYF,TGCGCCAGCAGCCAAGATAAGTCTAGCGGATACGAGCAGTACTTC
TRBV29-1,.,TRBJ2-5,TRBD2,CSVEQLAGVSETQYF,TGCAGCGTTGAACAACTAGCGGGAGTGTCAGAGACCCAGTACTTC